A selection of T cell receptor beta chains follows, all from one sample in a study of esophageal squamous cell carcinoma tumors. TCRdb called the 5' RACE reads again in MiXCR, with one record for every CDR3 protein. The sample includes 800 to 1,100 distinct CDR3 sequences, 13% seen only once; the top ten take 15% to 20%. Specimen: tumor tissue. These receptors were collected from a man aged 45 to 79 with esophageal squamous cell carcinoma. CDR3s include the opening cysteine and the closing phenylalanine or tryptophan. A D gene is named only where the DNA matches it firmly. Where a row states a size, it is once, few, many or the class of an expanded clone; other rows omit it.

>-|TRBV2|TRBJ1-3|-
CASSDYGSGNTIYF
TGTGCCAGCAGTGATTACGGCTCTGGAAACACCATATATTTT
>medium-sized|TRBV11-2|TRBJ2-1|-
CASSLGIYNEQFF
TGTGCCAGCAGCTTAGGGATCTACAATGAGCAGTTCTTC
>medium-sized|TRBV28|TRBJ1-1|-
CASTEPFNTEAFF
TGTGCCAGCACCGAACCTTTTAACACTGAAGCTTTCTTT
>large|TRBV20-1|TRBJ2-3|-
CSAPLGGPQYF
TGCAGTGCCCCCCTCGGGGGACCGCAGTATTTT
>large|TRBV5-1|TRBJ2-1|-
CASSLGQAAYNEQFF
TGCGCCAGCAGCTTGGGACAGGCGGCCTACAATGAGCAGTTCTTC
>medium-sized|TRBV7-2|TRBJ2-7|-
CASSLGGAGYSYEQYF
TGTGCCAGCAGCTTAGGGGGAGCAGGTTACTCCTACGAGCAGTACTTC
>medium-sized|TRBV7-6|TRBJ2-3|-
CASSFRGAGSTDTQYF
TGTGCCAGCAGCTTTAGAGGAGCGGGTAGCACAGATACGCAGTATTTT
>medium-sized|TRBV19|TRBJ2-1|-
CASSPSQVRVNEQFF
TGTGCCAGTAGCCCTTCACAGGTCCGAGTAAATGAGCAGTTCTTC
>large|TRBV20-1|TRBJ2-5|TRBD1
CSAWGQGDFQETQYF
TGCAGTGCTTGGGGACAGGGAGATTTTCAAGAGACCCAGTACTTC
>-|TRBV7-9|TRBJ2-1|-
CASSFYNEQFF
TGTGCCAGCAGCTTCTACAATGAGCAGTTCTTC
>large|TRBV7-9|TRBJ1-2|TRBD1
CASSSLLEDRGYGYTF
TGTGCCAGCAGCTCACTACTTGAGGACAGGGGGTACGGCTACACCTTC
>large|TRBV13|TRBJ2-4|-
CASSLAPVLAKNIQYF
TGTGCCAGCAGCTTAGCTCCAGTTCTAGCCAAAAACATTCAGTACTTC
>large|TRBV28|TRBJ2-4|-
CASSLLQSYSGIQYF
TGTGCCAGCAGTTTACTACAGTCCTACTCAGGCATTCAGTACTTC
>medium-sized|TRBV11-2|TRBJ1-2|-
CASSFGWGGVNGYTF
TGTGCCAGCAGCTTCGGTTGGGGGGGAGTGAATGGCTACACCTTC
>few|TRBV11-2|TRBJ1-1|-
CASSPQQGSAEAFF
TGTGCCAGCAGCCCCCAGCAGGGGAGCGCTGAAGCTTTCTTT
>large|TRBV28|TRBJ2-7|TRBD2
CASALAGGFYEQYF
TGTGCCAGCGCACTAGCGGGGGGATTCTACGAGCAGTACTTC
>medium-sized|TRBV20-1|TRBJ1-1|TRBD1
CSASLVGQGTEAFF
TGCAGTGCCAGCCTCGTCGGACAGGGAACTGAAGCTTTCTTT
>large|TRBV5-5|TRBJ2-2|-
CASSYRASEGGELFF
TGTGCCAGCAGCTACCGGGCCTCGGAGGGCGGGGAGCTGTTTTTT
>medium-sized|TRBV28|TRBJ2-3|-
CASARGHSTDTQYF
TGTGCCAGCGCGAGGGGACATTCCACAGATACGCAGTATTTT
>large|TRBV7-2|TRBJ2-5|-
CASRRRGETQYF
TGTGCCAGCAGAAGAAGGGGGGAGACCCAGTACTTC
>medium-sized|TRBV28|TRBJ2-1|-
CASSLTGNSYNEQFF
TGTGCCAGCAGTTTAACCGGTAACTCCTACAATGAGCAGTTCTTC
>large|TRBV5-6|TRBJ1-1|-
CASSLALRPKNTEAFF
TGTGCCAGCAGCTTGGCTTTGAGACCTAAGAACACTGAAGCTTTCTTT
>medium-sized|TRBV5-6|TRBJ2-1|TRBD2
CASSLFAGAVEQFF
TGTGCCAGCAGCTTGTTCGCGGGAGCAGTAGAGCAGTTCTTC
>large|TRBV7-2|TRBJ2-3|TRBD2
CASSLVAGGPLTDTQYF
TGTGCCAGCAGCTTAGTGGCGGGAGGGCCTTTAACAGATACGCAGTATTTT
>large|TRBV7-2|TRBJ2-3|-
CASSSLRGLRTQYF
TGTGCCAGCAGCTCGCTTCGGGGGCTACGGACGCAGTATTTT
>-|TRBV5-1|TRBJ2-7|-
CASSLEQTYEQYF
TGTGCCAGCAGCTTGGAACAGACCTACGAGCAGTACTTC
>medium-sized|TRBV27|TRBJ2-3|-
CASSTGQYTDTQYF
TGTGCCAGCAGTACCGGACAGTACACAGATACGCAGTATTTT
>few|TRBV27|TRBJ1-2|-
CASKRKLAANYGYTF
TGTGCCAGCAAAAGAAAGCTGGCGGCTAACTATGGCTACACCTTC
>medium-sized|TRBV3-1|TRBJ2-1|TRBD1
CASSQDRRQGARGTYNEQFF
TGTGCCAGCAGCCAAGATAGGCGACAGGGGGCCCGAGGGACCTACAATGAGCAGTTCTTC
>large|TRBV5-1|TRBJ1-2|-
CASSLGPGLDYGYTF
TGCGCCAGCAGCTTGGGACCGGGTTTGGACTATGGCTACACCTTC
>medium-sized|TRBV5-4|TRBJ2-1|-
CASSLGDNEQFF
TGTGCCAGCAGCTTGGGGGACAATGAGCAGTTCTTC
>medium-sized|TRBV12-3/TRBV12-4|TRBJ1-5|-
CASSPPTAQGNQPQHF
TGTGCCAGCAGTCCGCCGACGGCTCAGGGCAATCAGCCCCAGCATTTT
>-|TRBV5-1|TRBJ2-1|TRBD1
CASSLARGLNVYNEQFF
TGCGCCAGCAGCTTGGCCAGGGGGCTGAACGTCTACAATGAGCAGTTCTTC
>medium-sized|TRBV12-3/TRBV12-4|TRBJ2-3|TRBD2
CASSSRGRGGDTQYF
TGTGCCAGCAGTTCCCGCGGGAGGGGGGGTGATACGCAGTATTTT
>large|TRBV9|TRBJ2-7|TRBD1
CASSPTGANSAYEQYF
TGTGCCAGCAGTCCGACAGGGGCCAACTCAGCCTACGAGCAGTACTTC
>medium-sized|TRBV28|TRBJ2-3|-
CASSNHREGGRTDTQYF
TGTGCCAGCAGCAACCACAGGGAAGGAGGGAGGACAGATACGCAGTATTTT
>medium-sized|TRBV27|TRBJ1-4|-
CTSSIQGPNEKLFF
TGTACCAGCAGTATTCAGGGGCCTAATGAAAAACTGTTTTTT
>medium-sized|TRBV12-3/TRBV12-4|TRBJ2-5|-
CASSSPSGETQYF
TGTGCCAGCAGTTCCCCCTCGGGGGAGACCCAGTACTTC